This entry concerns a single T cell receptor (beta chain). Produced via immunoSEQ multiplex PCR; TCRdb's table is partial and in-frame only. Of about 660,000 clones in the sample, 80% to 90% are singletons; the top ten hold roughly 0.0087%. The source of the sample is a study of shared T cell receptors in the human thymus. Germline CDR1 and CDR2: LNHDA and SQIVND (reference sequence). CDR3 size: 14 residues. V lost 3 bases to trimming and J lost 2 bases; unmatched junction nucleotides: 2. This sample was shared with a second study, whose subject was human thymus T cells. That investigation notes: Among the donors, all were healthy Finnish infants having corrective surgery for congenital heart defects. Resections from corrective heart surgery supplied the thymus tissue. As related research reported, thymic repertoires overlapped highly among unrelated individuals.

The V and J genes are TRBV19 and TRBJ1-2, with 8 bases lining up with TRBD1. Specimen: thymocytes. The source is a boy younger than two with a congenital heart defect. DNA for the CDR3: TGTGCCAGTAGTATTGACAGGGGAAACTATGGCTACACCTTC. Amino acid sequence: CASSIDRGNYGYTF.